These 9 T cell receptor beta chains originate from one sample sequenced in a study of T-cell reconstitution after alpha-beta-depleted transplantation in children. TCRbeta library construction was performed incorporating unique molecular identifiers. TCRdb analysed the PCR reads with MiXCR anew, one entry per CDR3 protein. The sample lists around 700,000 distinct CDR3 sequences, less than 15% seen once, with 0.65% to 0.9% in the top ten. Specimen: PBMCs, collected before TCRalphabeta/CD19-depleted stem cell transplant. The receptor source for this set is a girl aged 2 to 9 with congenital amegakaryocytic thrombocytopenia, due to receive a stem cell transplant.

V gene TRBV24-1 combines with J gene TRBJ2-2; 7 bases align to TRBD1. The V and J ends lost 9 bases and 0 bases, in that order; junction bases with no gene match: 3. CDR3 length: 14 residues. Germline-derived CDR1 and CDR2 are KGHDR and SFDVKD. CDR3 amino acids: CATEGAPNTGELFF. For the CDR3, the DNA is TGTGCCACCGAGGGGGCCCCGAACACCGGGGAGCTGTTTTTT.

The J gene is TRBJ2-2, the V gene TRBV5-1; no definite D call. The CDR3 runs 13 residues. The germline CDR1 and CDR2 sequences are SGHRS and YFSETQ. Between the trimmed V and J ends, which lost 3 bases and 8 bases, there was a span of 11 bases. CDR3 protein: CASSSDWLGELFF. The DNA for the CDR3 is TGCGCCAGCAGCTCAGATTGGCTGGGGGAGCTGTTTTTT.

This rearrangement joins TRBV7-9 to TRBJ2-1; D gene ambiguous. Germline assignment: CDR1 SEHNR and CDR2 FQNEAQ (reference sequence). With 2 bases removed from V and 6 bases from J, the gap between germline ends came to 11 bases. This CDR3 spans 14 amino acids. CDR3 nucleotides: TGTGCCAGCAGCTTAACCCTAGAACGCAATGAGCAGTTCTTC. Protein product: CASSLTLERNEQFF.

This clonotype has a count of ten or more. J is TRBJ2-7 and V is TRBV20-1, with D perhaps TRBD2 (6 bases). Germline assignment: CDR1 DFQATT and CDR2 SNEGSKA (reference sequence). The CDR3 totals 18 residues. V gave up 0 bases and J gave up 4 bases, with 25 bases separating them. CDR3: CSARDLEGVTFSAYEQYF. In DNA form, the CDR3 reads TGCAGTGCTAGAGATCTGGAGGGAGTTACCTTCTCCGCGTACGAGCAGTACTTC.

This clonotype was seen a few times. This chain joins TRBV7-2 and TRBJ2-1; D might be TRBD2 (5 bases). The CDR3 runs to 15 residues. V lost 3 bases and J lost 6, with 15 bases in between. Germline V CDR1 and CDR2: SGHTA, FQGNSA. CDR3 amino acids: CASSFQSAGLNEQFF. The CDR3 bases are TGTGCCAGCAGCTTCCAATCTGCGGGTCTCAATGAGCAGTTCTTC.

This clonotype has a count of ten or more. This rearrangement joins TRBV12-3 or TRBV12-4 to TRBJ2-7; D not certain. The CDR3 spans 13 residues. Trimming cost V 7 bases and J 4 bases, with 14 bases left between them. Written as DNA, the CDR3 is TGTGCCAGCACTCCTTCCCAGGCGTACGAGCAGTACTTC. As protein: CASTPSQAYEQYF.

This clonotype was counted many times. In DNA, the CDR3 is TGTGCCAGCAGCGTACAACTAGGCGCAAGTGAGCAGTTCTTC. This codes for CASSVQLGASEQFF. This chain connects TRBV7-9 to TRBJ2-1, with D tentatively TRBD2 (5 bases). The germline CDR1 and CDR2 sequences are SEHNR and FQNEAQ (reference sequence). V lost 5 bases, J lost 9 bases, and 17 bases lay in between. The CDR3 has 14 amino acids.

The chain carries TRBV5-1 and TRBJ2-1; D is ambiguous. Per germline, CDR1 SGHRS and CDR2 YFSETQ. This CDR3 has 14 amino acids. V shed 2 bases and J shed 9 bases, with 15 bases lying between them. CDR3 sequence (DNA): TGCGCCAGCAGCTTTCGCCCCTTTTCTGGTGAGCAGTTCTTC. Protein: CASSFRPFSGEQFF.

This clonotype has a handful of counts. CDR3 sequence (DNA): TGTGCCAGCAGCCGAGGGACAGGGTTCTCCTACGAGCAGTACTTC. It translates to CASSRGTGFSYEQYF. This chain joins TRBV7-9 and TRBJ2-7; TRBD1 aligns across 9 bases. The trim removed 5 bases at V and 0 bases at J, leaving 5 bases unmatched. CDR3 length: 15 residues. Germline V gene sequence: CDR1 SEHNR, CDR2 FQNEAQ (reference sequence).